The clone carrying this T cell receptor (beta chain) was observed at least ten times. Germline values: CDR1 SNHLY, CDR2 FYNNEI. V lost 7 bases to trimming and J lost 7 bases, with 10 bases between them. CDR3 length equals 12 residues. The entry originates in a study of blood T cell repertoires in COVID-19. Whole-study context: From the United States, Italy and Spain came samples of acute and convalescent COVID-19. Sources were T cells, B-cell-depleted T cells, or PBMCs; the material itself was cDNA or gDNA.

The authors' processing: Scientists estimated how many nucleated cells there were by amplifying reference gene primers. Sequencing was performed with immunoSEQ multiplex PCR; in TCRdb, only in-frame clones are kept and a portion is missing. That table furnishes V, J and clone size, whereas the DNA furnished D and trimming. The top ten hold approximately 21% of the sample, which has 84,000 or so clones, 80% seen once. The gene calls are TRBV2 and TRBJ2-2; weak D call: TRBD1 (6 bases). The sample consisted of peripheral blood. The TCR originated in a woman of 80 years or more with acute or convalescent COVID-19. The CDR3 nucleotides read TGTGCCAGCAAAACAGGGATCGGGGAGCTGTTTTTT. Translating gives CASKTGIGELFF. Using reference TRBV2 and TRBJ2-2 for the parts outside the CDR3, the full variable domain is EPEVTQTPSHQVTQMGQEVILRCVPISNHLYFYWYRQILGQKVEFLVSFYNNEISEKSEIFDDQFSVERPDGSNFTLKIRSTKLEDSAMYFCASKTGIGELFFGEGSRLTVL.